This record looks at one TCR beta chain sequence and its context. Its specific antigen is unknown. One end of the junction is discordant with germline, which a read error may explain. Each collaborating institution followed its own protocols to collect whole blood in K2EDTA tubes. For TCRbeta analysis, collaborators shipped samples in one of three forms: frozen whole blood, isolated PBMCs, or DNA extracted from either of those sample types. The data were taken from a study of blood T cell repertoires in COVID-19 (dated by TCRdb to the early 2020s). Regarding the study in general: Samples covering the acute and convalescent phases of COVID-19 were provided by collaborators in the United States, Italy and Spain. The prospective study material was composed of cDNA or gDNA derived from T cells, B-cell-depleted T cells, or PBMCs. The dataset comprised deeply sampled blood TCRbeta repertoires from subjects exposed to, actively infected with, or recovered from COVID-19. The repertoires were released in a freely available public database meant as a resource for research on the immune response to SARS-CoV-2. The samples were drawn from the first 160 participants of the ongoing ImmuneRACE study and from under 1,500 subjects provided by 6 global collaborators. Sample metadata almost always included a de-identified subject ID, COVID-19 status, age in years and sex. Where HLA class I and class II types were available, the types were taken from metadata supplied by the sample provider, not from assay-based typing. Overall results and qualifications from the work: Clinical and demographic metadata were provided uncurated, with the amount varying by source and participant.

Taken from the germline V gene (reference sequence), the CDR1 and CDR2 loops are LGHDT and YNNKEL. CDR3 length: 14 amino acids, cysteine to phenylalanine. Only the CDR3 DNA is retained, 42 bases long and in frame from the first base. TCRbeta CDR3 regions were amplified from genomic DNA using the immunoSEQ Assay, a bias-controlled multiplex PCR. Regarding the original processing steps: Within the assay, amplification of reference gene primers was used to estimate how many nucleated cells each sample contained. To quantify the absolute abundance of each unique TCRbeta CDR3 rearrangement, sequence reads were collapsed and filtered. For each sample, productive Simpson clonality was calculated as the square root of Simpson's diversity index across productive rearrangements. TCRdb limited this immuneACCESS table to in-frame rearrangements with V and J called. A share of clones is missing; checked studies link under half to unresolved V genes, and the rest is unexplained. Clone size and V and J calls were adopted from that table, with D and trimming inferred from the DNA. The sample profile shows tens of thousands of clones; about nine tenths of them were found once. The ten biggest clones cover around a sixth of the sample.

The rearranged chain carries TRBV3-1 (or the pseudogene TRBV3-2) and TRBJ1-1; confidence is insufficient to name the D gene. The sequencing input was peripheral blood. This TCR came from a man aged 60 to 69 with active or convalescent COVID-19. CDR3 region: CASSQDNMKTEAFF. The nucleotides are TGTGCCAGCAGCCAAGATAACATGAAAACTGAAGCTTTCTTT.